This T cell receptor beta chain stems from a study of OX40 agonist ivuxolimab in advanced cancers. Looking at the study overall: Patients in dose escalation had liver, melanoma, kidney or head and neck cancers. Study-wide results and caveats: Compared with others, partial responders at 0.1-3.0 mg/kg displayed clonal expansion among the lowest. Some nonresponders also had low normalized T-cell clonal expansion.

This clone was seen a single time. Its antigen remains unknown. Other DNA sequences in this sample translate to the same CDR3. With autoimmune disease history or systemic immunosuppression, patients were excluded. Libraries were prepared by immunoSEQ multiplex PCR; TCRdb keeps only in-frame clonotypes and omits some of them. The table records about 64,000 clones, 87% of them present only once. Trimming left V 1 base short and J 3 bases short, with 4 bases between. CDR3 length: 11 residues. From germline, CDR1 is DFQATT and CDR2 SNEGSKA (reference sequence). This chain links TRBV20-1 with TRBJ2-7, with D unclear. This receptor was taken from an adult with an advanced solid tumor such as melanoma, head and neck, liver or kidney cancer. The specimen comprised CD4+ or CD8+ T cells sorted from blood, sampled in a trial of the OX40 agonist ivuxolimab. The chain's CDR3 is CSARVGYEQYF. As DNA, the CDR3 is TGCAGTGCTAGAGTGGGCTACGAGCAGTACTTC.